A selection of T cell receptor beta chains follows, all from one sample in a study of cytomegalovirus exposure and HLA in healthy donors. Repertoires were generated with immunoSEQ multiplex PCR, while TCRdb's copy carries only in-frame clones and drops some. The table includes 110,000 to 150,000 clones, roughly 85% detected once. The sequenced material came from PBMCs. The source is a woman in her twenties or thirties in good health and CMV-seronegative. The CDR3 runs from the conserved cysteine through the conserved F or W. The D gene is left open where the match is weak. Rows give clone size only sometimes, using once, few, many, or a class for an expanded clone.

D,length,size,J,V,DNA,CDR3
NA,14,NA,TRBJ2-1,TRBV9,TGTGCCAGCAGCGTAGAGGGACTCCCGAATGAGCAGTTCTTC,CASSVEGLPNEQFF
TRBD1,13,NA,TRBJ2-7,TRBV6-5,TGTGCCAGCAGGGACAGGTTCGCCTACGAGCAGTACTTC,CASRDRFAYEQYF
TRBD2,18,NA,TRBJ2-2,TRBV15,TGTGCCACCAGCAGAAAAACTAGCGGGGGCCTGAACACCGGGGAGCTGTTTTTT,CATSRKTSGGLNTGELFF
TRBD2,16,NA,TRBJ2-7,TRBV9,TGTGCCAGCAGCCCTCCCGGGACTAGCGGGGCCCACGAGCAGTACTTC,CASSPPGTSGAHEQYF
NA,15,NA,TRBJ2-2,TRBV19,TGTGCCAGTAGTCGGGGGGACAGGTACACCGGGGAGCTGTTTTTT,CASSRGDRYTGELFF
TRBD1,16,NA,TRBJ2-3,TRBV5-6,TGTGCCAGCAGCTTGGAGACAGGGGCCAGCACAGATACGCAGTATTTT,CASSLETGASTDTQYF
NA,14,NA,TRBJ1-3,TRBV6-5,TGTGCCAGCAGCGCCGACACGGCTGGAAACACCATATATTTT,CASSADTAGNTIYF
TRBD1,12,NA,TRBJ1-2,TRBV2,TGTGCCAGCAAAACAGGGGGCTATGGCTACACCTTC,CASKTGGYGYTF
TRBD2,15,NA,TRBJ2-5,TRBV7-9,TGTGCCAGCAGCTTGTCGAGCGGGGTATCGAAGACCCAGTACTTC,CASSLSSGVSKTQYF
NA,14,NA,TRBJ1-2,TRBV30,TGTGCCTGGAGTTTCCGCAGGGGCTCCTATGGCTACACCTTC,CAWSFRRGSYGYTF
TRBD1,15,NA,TRBJ2-7,TRBV6-5,TGTGCCAGCAGCGGTGCTGGGACAGGGTACTACGAGCAGTACTTC,CASSGAGTGYYEQYF
TRBD1,17,NA,TRBJ1-2,TRBV7-2,TGTGCCAGCAGCTTAGGAGGTAGTGGACAGGGACTTTATGGCTACACCTTC,CASSLGGSGQGLYGYTF
TRBD1,15,NA,TRBJ2-1,TRBV7-2,TGTGCCAGCAGGTCGGGGACAGGAACCTACAATGAGCAGTTCTTC,CASRSGTGTYNEQFF
NA,14,NA,TRBJ1-5,TRBV19,TGTGCCAGTAGTATCGGACTGACTCGTCAGCCCCAGCATTTT,CASSIGLTRQPQHF
TRBD1,17,NA,TRBJ2-3,TRBV5-6,TGTGCCAGCAGCTTGCAGTTCAGGACAGGCGGCACAGATACGCAGTATTTT,CASSLQFRTGGTDTQYF
NA,13,NA,TRBJ1-6,TRBV5-6,TGTGCCAGCAGCTTGGGGGCGGGTAAACCCCTCCACTTT,CASSLGAGKPLHF
TRBD1,15,NA,TRBJ2-3,TRBV5-1,TGCGCCAGCCGTTCCTTCACAGGGGGCATGGATACGCAGTATTTT,CASRSFTGGMDTQYF
NA,14,few,TRBJ1-5,TRBV10-2,TGCGCCAGCAAAGTCGGAGGGAAGGCTCAGCCCCAGCATTTT,CASKVGGKAQPQHF
NA,15,NA,TRBJ2-6,TRBV29-1,TGCAGCGCGACGGGGGTGAGCTCTGGGGCCAACGTCCTGACTTTC,CSATGVSSGANVLTF
NA,15,once,TRBJ2-1,TRBV9,TGTGCCAGCAGCGTAGAGGGGTATTCCTACAATGAGCAGTTCTTC,CASSVEGYSYNEQFF
NA,15,NA,TRBJ1-6,TRBV4-3,TGCGCCAGCAGCCAAACAATCGCCTATAATTCACCCCTCCACTTT,CASSQTIAYNSPLHF
TRBD2,16,NA,TRBJ2-3,TRBV5-1,TGCGCCAGCAGTACTAGCGGGGGTGCTAGCACAGATACGCAGTATTTT,CASSTSGGASTDTQYF
TRBD1,17,NA,TRBJ1-5,TRBV7-8,TGTGCCAGCAGCTTAGCCGGGACAGGGAGCGTCAGTCAGCCCCAGCATTTT,CASSLAGTGSVSQPQHF
NA,14,NA,TRBJ2-1,TRBV7-9,TGTGCCAGCAGCCCCTCGACAGCCCACAATGAGCAGTTCTTC,CASSPSTAHNEQFF
NA,14,NA,TRBJ2-2,TRBV2,TGTGCCAGCCGGAGTGAGACAGGCACCGGGGAGCTGTTTTTT,CASRSETGTGELFF
NA,16,NA,TRBJ1-4,TRBV5-5,TGTGCCAGCAGCCTAGCACACGTTCGCCCCAATGAAAAACTGTTTTTT,CASSLAHVRPNEKLFF
TRBD1,13,NA,TRBJ1-1,TRBV29-1,TGCAGCGTTGTCGCAATGGGACAGGGAGAAGCTTTCTTT,CSVVAMGQGEAFF
TRBD1,19,NA,TRBJ1-1,TRBV4-1,TGCGCCAGCAGCCAAAATACCCGGGACAGGGGCAGACGAAACACTGAAGCTTTCTTT,CASSQNTRDRGRRNTEAFF
TRBD2,14,NA,TRBJ2-1,TRBV7-8,TGTGCCAGCAGCTTGAGCGGGGGGTGGCATGAGCAGTTCTTC,CASSLSGGWHEQFF
TRBD1,14,NA,TRBJ2-1,TRBV6-5,TGTGCCAGCAGTTCTCACAGGGGGTACAATGAGCAGTTCTTC,CASSSHRGYNEQFF
NA,15,NA,TRBJ1-4,TRBV7-2,TGTGCCAGCAGCCCATCAGTTGCAACTAATGAAAAACTGTTTTTT,CASSPSVATNEKLFF
NA,13,NA,TRBJ1-5,TRBV4-1,TGCGCCAGCAGCCCCGAGGGATGGCAGCCCCAGCATTTT,CASSPEGWQPQHF
NA,15,NA,TRBJ1-3,TRBV6-5,TGTGCCAGCAGTTACTCGAAACAGGGAAGGAACACCATATATTTT,CASSYSKQGRNTIYF
TRBD1,16,once,TRBJ1-2,TRBV5-4,TGTGCCAGCAGCTTGCCGTCGCGAACAGGGGACGGTGGCTACACCTTC,CASSLPSRTGDGGYTF
TRBD2,14,few,TRBJ2-1,TRBV6-4,TGTGCCAGCAGTGAGGACTTGGGAGGGAATGAGCAGTTCTTC,CASSEDLGGNEQFF
NA,15,NA,TRBJ1-6,TRBV19,TGTGCCAGTAGTATCCTGGGACACGATAATTCACCCCTCCACTTT,CASSILGHDNSPLHF
NA,18,once,TRBJ1-6,TRBV15,TGTGCCACCAGCAGAGTGACGGGTGTTAGACTGTATAATTCACCCCTCCACTTT,CATSRVTGVRLYNSPLHF
TRBD1,13,NA,TRBJ1-2,TRBV4-2,TGTGCCAGCAGCGACAGGGACCTCTATGGCTACACCTTC,CASSDRDLYGYTF
TRBD1,16,NA,TRBJ2-1,TRBV13,TGTGCCAGCAGCTTAGGCCGGGACAGGGCCTACAATGAGCAGTTCTTC,CASSLGRDRAYNEQFF
TRBD2,14,NA,TRBJ2-3,TRBV5-1,TGCGCCAGCCTAGCGGACCTGGCCACAGATACGCAGTATTTT,CASLADLATDTQYF
NA,13,NA,TRBJ2-3,TRBV11-3,TGTGCCAGCAGCCCCGGGGGTGCAGATACGCAGTATTTT,CASSPGGADTQYF
TRBD1,16,NA,TRBJ2-7,TRBV6-1,TGTGCCAGCAGTAAAGCTTCGACAGGGGATCCCTACGAGCAGTACTTC,CASSKASTGDPYEQYF
NA,11,NA,TRBJ1-5,TRBV16,TGTGCCAGCAGCCCCCTAGGGCCCCAGCATTTT,CASSPLGPQHF
NA,11,few,TRBJ2-1,TRBV29-1,TGCAGCGTTGTAGGGGGAAGTGAGCAGTTCTTC,CSVVGGSEQFF
NA,16,few,TRBJ1-2,TRBV5-1,TGCGCCAGCAGCTTGGCTGGCAGCACCGTAGCTTATGGCTACACCTTC,CASSLAGSTVAYGYTF
TRBD1,13,NA,TRBJ2-7,TRBV5-8,TGTGCCGGCTTGGACAGGGGGCGGTACGAGCAGTACTTC,CAGLDRGRYEQYF
TRBD1,15,NA,TRBJ1-2,TRBV2,TGTGCCACGGCTAGAGGGGACAGGGAGGACTATGGCTACACCTTC,CATARGDREDYGYTF
NA,16,few,TRBJ1-1,TRBV5-1,TGCGCCAGCAGCTTGGAGGGGAGGGGCCTGAACACTGAAGCTTTCTTT,CASSLEGRGLNTEAFF
NA,13,NA,TRBJ1-4,TRBV30,TGTGCCTGGAGTTACAGGGCGGAGGAAAAACTGTTTTTT,CAWSYRAEEKLFF
NA,15,NA,TRBJ2-2,TRBV9,TGTGCCAGCAGGTGGGGGGTAGAGGACACCGGGGAGCTGTTTTTT,CASRWGVEDTGELFF
NA,16,NA,TRBJ1-2,TRBV9,TGTGCCAGCAGCGTCTCTATTGAAGCCTTCAACTATGGCTACACCTTC,CASSVSIEAFNYGYTF
NA,14,once,TRBJ1-4,TRBV4-1,TGCGCCAGCAGGCAAGACGGGGGGGGTGAAAAACTGTTTTTT,CASRQDGGGEKLFF
TRBD1,15,NA,TRBJ2-7,TRBV2,TGTGCCAGCAGTGAACCGGGACAGGGGGGCTACGAGCAGTACTTC,CASSEPGQGGYEQYF
NA,15,NA,TRBJ1-2,TRBV9,TGTGCCAGCAGCGTAGGGACCCACGCGGGTAACGGCTACACCTTC,CASSVGTHAGNGYTF
NA,16,NA,TRBJ1-2,TRBV2,TGTGCCAGCAGTGGCCACCGCTCAACAGGGAACTATGGCTACACCTTC,CASSGHRSTGNYGYTF
TRBD1,12,NA,TRBJ1-3,TRBV6-5,TGTGCCAGCAGGGGACAGGCAAACACCATATATTTT,CASRGQANTIYF
NA,16,NA,TRBJ1-5,TRBV12-5,TGTGCTAGTGGTTCCCCCCAGGGTGGAAGCAATCAGCCCCAGCATTTT,CASGSPQGGSNQPQHF
NA,16,few,TRBJ2-2,TRBV19,TGTGCCAGTAGGAGTAGAGGGCAGGGGCTCACCGGGGAGCTGTTTTTT,CASRSRGQGLTGELFF